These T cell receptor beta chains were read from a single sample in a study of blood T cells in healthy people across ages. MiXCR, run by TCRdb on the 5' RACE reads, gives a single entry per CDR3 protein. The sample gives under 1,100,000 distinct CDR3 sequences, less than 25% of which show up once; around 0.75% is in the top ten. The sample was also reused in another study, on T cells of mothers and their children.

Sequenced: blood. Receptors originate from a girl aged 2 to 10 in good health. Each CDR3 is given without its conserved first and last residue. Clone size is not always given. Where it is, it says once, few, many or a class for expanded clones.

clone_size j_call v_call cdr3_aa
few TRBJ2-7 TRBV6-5 ASSRTSGWYEQY
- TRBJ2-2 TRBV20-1 SARNLAGANTGELF
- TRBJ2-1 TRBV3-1 AISQELRAPKGAEQF
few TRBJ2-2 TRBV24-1 ATSDRNRVYGELF
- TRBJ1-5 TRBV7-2 ASSLGTVSSQH
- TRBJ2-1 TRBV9 ASNPSGTVAGYEQF
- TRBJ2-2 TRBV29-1 SVESPNTGELF
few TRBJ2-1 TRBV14 ASSQEGGRSYNEQF
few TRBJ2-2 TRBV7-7 ASTPGLVGPGELF
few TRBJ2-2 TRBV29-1 SVVWTGLNTGELF
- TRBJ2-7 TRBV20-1 SASRQGYEQY
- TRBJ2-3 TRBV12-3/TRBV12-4 ASSHHDRLAAYTQY
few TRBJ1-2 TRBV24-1 ATSGDSYGYT
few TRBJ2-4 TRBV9 ASSVGGGSRDIQY
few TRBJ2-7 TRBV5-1 ASSLEGLMGVYEQY